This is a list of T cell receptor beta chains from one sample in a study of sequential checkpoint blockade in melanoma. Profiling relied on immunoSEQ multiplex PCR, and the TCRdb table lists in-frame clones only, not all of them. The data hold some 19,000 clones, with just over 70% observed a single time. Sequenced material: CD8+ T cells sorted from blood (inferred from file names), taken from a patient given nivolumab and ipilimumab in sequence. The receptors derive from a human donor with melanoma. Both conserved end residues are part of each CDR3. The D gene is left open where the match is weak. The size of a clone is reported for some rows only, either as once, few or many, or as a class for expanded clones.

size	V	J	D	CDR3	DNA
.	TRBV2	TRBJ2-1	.	CASSEFLGDEQFF	TGTGCCAGCAGTGAATTTTTGGGCGATGAGCAGTTCTTC
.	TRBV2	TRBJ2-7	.	CASSERRGYYEQYF	TGTGCCAGCAGTGAGAGAAGGGGATACTACGAGCAGTACTTC
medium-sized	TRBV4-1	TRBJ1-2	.	CASSQDSYDQGGGYTF	TGCGCCAGCAGCCAAGATTCCTACGACCAGGGAGGTGGCTACACCTTC
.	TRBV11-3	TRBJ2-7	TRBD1	CASSSRQGSTGEQYF	TGTGCCAGCAGCTCTCGACAGGGGTCGACTGGGGAGCAGTACTTC
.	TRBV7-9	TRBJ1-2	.	CASSTGTRASGGGYTF	TGTGCCAGCAGCACGGGGACACGGGCCTCGGGCGGTGGCTACACCTTC
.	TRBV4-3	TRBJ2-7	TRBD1	CASSRGQGRYEQYF	TGCGCCAGCAGCCGGGGACAGGGTAGGTACGAGCAGTACTTC
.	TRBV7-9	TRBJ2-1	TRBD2	CASSTTRGRARNEQFF	TGTGCCAGCAGCACTACTCGCGGGAGGGCCCGGAATGAGCAGTTCTTC
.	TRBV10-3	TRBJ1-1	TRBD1	CAISAQGAEAFF	TGTGCCATCAGTGCCCAGGGGGCGGAAGCTTTCTTT
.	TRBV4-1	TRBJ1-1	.	CASSQVTRDFTEAFF	TGCGCCAGCAGCCAAGTTACCAGGGACTTCACTGAAGCTTTCTTT
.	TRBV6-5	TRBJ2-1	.	CASSYNEGEQFF	TGTGCCAGCAGTTACAACGAGGGAGAGCAGTTCTTC
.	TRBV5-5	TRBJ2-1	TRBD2	CASSQGGTSHNEQFF	TGTGCCAGCAGCCAGGGGGGGACTAGCCATAATGAGCAGTTCTTC
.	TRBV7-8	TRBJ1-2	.	CASTTGGDGYTF	TGTGCCAGCACTACGGGGGGTGATGGCTACACCTTC
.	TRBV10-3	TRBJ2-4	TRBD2	CAVGTSGGLVGNIQYF	TGTGCCGTCGGGACTAGCGGGGGTTTGGTTGGAAACATTCAGTACTTC
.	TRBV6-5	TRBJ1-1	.	CASSYSGGLTEAFF	TGTGCCAGCAGTTACTCGGGAGGACTCACTGAAGCTTTCTTT
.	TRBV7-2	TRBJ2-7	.	CASRSGEGFYEQYF	TGTGCCAGCAGATCAGGGGAAGGGTTTTACGAGCAGTACTTC
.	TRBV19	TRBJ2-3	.	CASSMGTQGTDTQYF	TGTGCCAGTAGTATGGGGACGCAGGGGACAGATACGCAGTATTTT
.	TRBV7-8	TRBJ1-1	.	CASSLEAGSITEAFF	TGTGCCAGCAGCTTAGAGGCAGGTTCGATCACTGAAGCTTTCTTT
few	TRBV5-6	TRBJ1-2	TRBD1	CASSLDRAHGYTF	TGTGCCAGCAGCCTGGACAGGGCACATGGCTACACCTTC
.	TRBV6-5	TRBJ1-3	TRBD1	CASSYQGAGGNTIYF	TGTGCCAGCAGTTACCAGGGGGCTGGTGGAAACACCATATATTTT
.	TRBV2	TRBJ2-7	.	CASSPSYEQYF	TGTGCCAGCAGTCCTTCCTACGAGCAGTACTTC
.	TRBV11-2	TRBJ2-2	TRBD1	CASSLNLVGTEVRELFF	TGTGCCAGCAGCTTAAATCTAGTGGGGACAGAAGTGCGGGAGCTGTTTTTT
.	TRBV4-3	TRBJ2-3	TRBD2	CASRRGLASADTQYF	TGCGCCAGCAGGCGCGGACTAGCATCAGCAGATACGCAGTATTTT
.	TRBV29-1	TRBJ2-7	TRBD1	CSVEGGTGGNEQYF	TGCAGCGTTGAAGGCGGGACAGGGGGGAACGAGCAGTACTTC
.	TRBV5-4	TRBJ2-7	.	CASSLPGSAYEQYF	TGTGCCAGCAGCTTACCCGGCAGCGCCTACGAGCAGTACTTC
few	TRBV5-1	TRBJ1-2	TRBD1	CASSLKGAGNYGYTF	TGCGCCAGCAGCTTGAAGGGGGCCGGTAACTATGGCTACACCTTC
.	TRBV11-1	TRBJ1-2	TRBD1	CASSLGDRDNYGYTF	TGTGCCAGCAGCTTAGGGGACAGGGACAACTATGGCTACACCTTC
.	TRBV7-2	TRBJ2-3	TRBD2	CASSLPSGGGTDTQYF	TGTGCCAGCAGCTTGCCTAGCGGGGGGGGCACAGATACGCAGTATTTT
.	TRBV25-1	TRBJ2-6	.	CASTATGTANVLTF	TGTGCCAGCACTGCAACCGGGACAGCCAACGTCCTGACTTTC
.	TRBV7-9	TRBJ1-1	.	CASSRVTMNTEAFF	TGTGCCAGCAGCCGGGTCACAATGAACACTGAAGCTTTCTTT
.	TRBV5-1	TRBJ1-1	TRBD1	CASSLGQGASTEAFF	TGCGCCAGCAGCTTAGGCCAGGGGGCAAGTACTGAAGCTTTCTTT
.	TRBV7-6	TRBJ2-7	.	CASSASGYPYEQYF	TGTGCCAGCAGCGCTAGTGGCTACCCCTACGAGCAGTACTTC
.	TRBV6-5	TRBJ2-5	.	CASSYLTDIRETQYF	TGTGCCAGCAGTTACCTTACGGACATACGAGAGACCCAGTACTTC
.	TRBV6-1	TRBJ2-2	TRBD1	CASSDPVLTGKDYGELFF	TGTGCCAGCAGTGACCCCGTCTTGACAGGGAAAGACTACGGGGAGCTGTTTTTT
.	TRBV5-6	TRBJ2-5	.	CASSSGSQETQYF	TGTGCCAGCAGTTCGGGATCACAAGAGACCCAGTACTTC
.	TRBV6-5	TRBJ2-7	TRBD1	CASSLTGVDEQYF	TGTGCCAGCAGCCTAACAGGGGTCGACGAGCAGTACTTC
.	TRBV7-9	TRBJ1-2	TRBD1	CASSYSYRGFGYTF	TGTGCCAGCAGCTATAGCTACAGGGGATTTGGCTACACCTTC
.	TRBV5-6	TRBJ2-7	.	CASSLEPSRTYEQYF	TGTGCCAGCAGCTTGGAACCCTCGAGAACCTACGAGCAGTACTTC
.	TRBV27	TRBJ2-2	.	CASTRMGQATGELFF	TGTGCCAGCACCCGGATGGGACAAGCCACCGGGGAGCTGTTTTTT
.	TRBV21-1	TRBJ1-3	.	CASSGSSGNTIYF	TGTGCCAGCAGCGGCAGCTCTGGAAACACCATATATTTT
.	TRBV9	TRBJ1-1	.	CASSVAYRGTEAFF	TGTGCCAGCAGCGTAGCCTATCGGGGCACTGAAGCTTTCTTT
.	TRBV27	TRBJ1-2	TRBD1	CASSPLGQGNYGYTF	TGTGCCAGCAGTCCACTGGGACAGGGCAACTATGGCTACACCTTC
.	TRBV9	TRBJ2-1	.	CASSVEQDSSYNEQFF	TGTGCCAGCAGCGTAGAGCAGGACTCAAGTTACAATGAGCAGTTCTTC
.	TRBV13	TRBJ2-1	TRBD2	CASSEAGTIYNEQFF	TGTGCCAGCAGTGAAGCGGGGACTATCTACAATGAGCAGTTCTTC
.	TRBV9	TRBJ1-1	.	CASSVETSTETFF	TGTGCCAGCAGCGTAGAAACTTCGACTGAAACTTTCTTT
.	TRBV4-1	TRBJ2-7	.	CASSQEQDYEQYF	TGCGCCAGCAGCCAAGAGCAGGACTACGAGCAGTACTTC
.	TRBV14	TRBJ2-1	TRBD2	CASQRGGHNEQFF	TGTGCCAGCCAGCGGGGGGGGCACAATGAGCAGTTCTTC
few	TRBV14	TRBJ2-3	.	CASSQGRGRYTDTQYF	TGTGCCAGCAGCCAAGGGCGGGGACGTTACACAGATACGCAGTATTTT
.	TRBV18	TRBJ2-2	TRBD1	CASPPGQGTLNTGELFF	TGTGCCAGCCCCCCGGGACAGGGGACCCTGAACACCGGGGAGCTGTTTTTT
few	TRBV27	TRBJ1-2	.	CASSLASEGPSHYGYTF	TGTGCCAGCAGCCTTGCCTCGGAGGGGCCTTCCCACTATGGCTACACCTTC
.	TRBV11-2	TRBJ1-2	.	CASSLDWAGDGGYTF	TGTGCCAGCAGCTTAGATTGGGCAGGGGATGGTGGCTACACCTTC
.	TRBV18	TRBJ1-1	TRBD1	CASLPPGTGGQAFF	TGTGCCAGCCTACCCCCCGGGACAGGGGGTCAAGCTTTCTTT
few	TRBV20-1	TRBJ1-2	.	CSAYKGYTF	TGCAGTGCTTACAAGGGCTACACCTTC
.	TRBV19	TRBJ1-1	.	CASSIDHVAVEAFF	TGTGCCAGTAGTATAGATCATGTGGCAGTTGAAGCTTTCTTT
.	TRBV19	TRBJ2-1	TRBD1	CASSPGDREYNEQFF	TGTGCCAGTAGTCCAGGGGACAGGGAGTACAATGAGCAGTTCTTC
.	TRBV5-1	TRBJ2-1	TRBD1	CASREPGQGYNEQFF	TGCGCCAGCAGGGAACCGGGACAGGGCTACAATGAGCAGTTCTTC
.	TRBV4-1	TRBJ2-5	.	CASSLFEYQETQYF	TGCGCCAGCAGCCTCTTTGAGTACCAAGAGACCCAGTACTTC
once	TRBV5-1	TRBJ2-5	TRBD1	CASSFRDSDKETQYF	TGCGCCAGCAGCTTCCGGGACAGCGACAAAGAGACCCAGTACTTC